The rows below give T cell receptor beta chains drawn from one sample of a study of T cell responses to AZD1222 COVID-19 vaccine. Clones were read by immunoSEQ multiplex PCR, and TCRdb kept only the in-frame ones, dropping some. The sample contains 150,000 or so clones, about nine tenths of which appear only once. Specimen: peripheral blood, collected on day 0 of AZD1222 vaccination. These receptors all stem from an adult in good health. Each CDR3 is given with its conserved first and last residue. Each record gives: J gene, V gene, D gene, CDR3 DNA, CDR3 protein. The D gene is left open where the match is weak.

TRBJ1-4,TRBV7-2,-,TGTGCCAGCAGCCGGTCCTCAACTAATGAAAAACTGTTTTTT,CASSRSSTNEKLFF
TRBJ2-2,TRBV27,-,TGTGCCAGCAGTCCTCAGGGTGCCGGGGAGCTGTTTTTT,CASSPQGAGELFF
TRBJ2-7,TRBV28,-,TGTGCCAGCAGTTTCGGGCAGAGCGAGCAGTACTTC,CASSFGQSEQYF
TRBJ1-1,TRBV2,-,TGTGCCAGCAGGGTTCGAGGGAACACTGAAGCTTTCTTT,CASRVRGNTEAFF
TRBJ2-7,TRBV7-2,TRBD1,TGTGCCAGCAGTCCACGCTACCGGGACAGGGGGCCCGAGCAGTACTTC,CASSPRYRDRGPEQYF
TRBJ2-1,TRBV29-1,-,TGCAGCGTCATCCAGGGACCATTGTACAATGAGCAGTTCTTC,CSVIQGPLYNEQFF
TRBJ2-2,TRBV7-2,TRBD1,TGTGCCAGCAGTTTTACAGGGGTCACCGGGGAGCTGTTTTTT,CASSFTGVTGELFF
TRBJ2-3,TRBV19,-,TGTGCCAGTACCCACCCGGGTACGGGAGATTTGAGGTATTTT,CASTHPGTGDLRYF
TRBJ2-1,TRBV3-1/TRBV3-2,TRBD2,TGTGCCAGCAGCCAAGGGGGGGGTGAGCAGTTCTTC,CASSQGGGEQFF
TRBJ2-1,TRBV2,-,TGTGCCAGCGGGCCGACCTCCTACAATGAGCAGTTCTTC,CASGPTSYNEQFF
TRBJ2-1,TRBV28,-,TGTGCCAGCAGCCCTATAGCGTTATACTCCTACAATGAGCAGTTCTTC,CASSPIALYSYNEQFF
TRBJ2-1,TRBV6-2/TRBV6-3,-,TGTGCCAGCAGCGCCCAGACTCATGAGCAGTTCTTC,CASSAQTHEQFF